Below, 29 T cell receptor beta chains from the same sample are listed, as sequenced in a study of blood T cell repertoires in COVID-19. The data were produced by immunoSEQ multiplex PCR, yet TCRdb's version contains in-frame clones alone and is incomplete. Among about 66,000 clones listed, roughly 88% were seen once. Source material: peripheral blood. The receptor set was obtained from an older man with acute or convalescent COVID-19.

This chain connects TRBV3-1 (or the pseudogene TRBV3-2) to TRBJ1-2; 8 bases map to TRBD1. CDR3 length equals 12 residues. V was pared by 4 bases and J by 7 bases, with 2 bases of the junction left unmatched. In germline, CDR1 is LGHDT, CDR2 YNNKEL (reference sequence). The CDR3 coding sequence is TGTGCCAGCAGCCCGGGACAGGTTGGCTACACCTTC. Its protein is CASSPGQVGYTF.

This chain uses TRBV19 with TRBJ2-3; 10 nucleotides agree with TRBD1. Germline assignment: CDR1 LNHDA and CDR2 SQIVND (reference sequence). This CDR3 is built from 16 residues. With 5 bases clipped from V and 4 bases from J, the junction kept 9 bases outside the gene matches. CDR3 sequence (DNA): TGTGCCAGTAGTGCTGGGGACAGGGGAATGGCAGATACGCAGTATTTT. Translation gives CASSAGDRGMADTQYF.

DNA of the CDR3: TGTGCCAGCAGCTTAGATGGGACAGGGCGGCGCGAGCAGTACTTC. Amino acids: CASSLDGTGRREQYF. The chain is built from TRBV7-2 and TRBJ2-7; 9 nucleotides align to TRBD1. The V gene end was trimmed by 1 base and the J gene end by 6 bases; junction bases not matched to a gene: 7. Germline CDR1 and CDR2: SGHTA and FQGNSA. The CDR3 has 15 amino acids.

The chain combines TRBV30 with TRBJ1-1; 11 nucleotides align to TRBD1. This CDR3 contains 13 residues. With V trimmed by 7 bases and J by 5 bases, 6 bases remained unmatched. CDR1 and CDR2 from the germline V gene are GTSNPN and SVGIG (reference sequence). In nucleotides, the CDR3 is TGTGCCTTGACACGGGACAGGGGGACTGAAGCTTTCTTT. Translation: CALTRDRGTEAFF.

This chain joins TRBV5-6 and TRBJ1-1, with 9 bases that match TRBD1. V lost 4 bases to trimming and J lost 6 bases; unmatched junction nucleotides: 13. Germline-derived CDR1 and CDR2 are SGHDT and YYEEEE. The CDR3 length is 16 residues. Here the CDR3 reads CASSLDPGTGMSEAFF. The CDR3 nucleotides read TGTGCCAGCAGCCTGGACCCCGGGACAGGGATGTCTGAAGCTTTCTTT. Full variable domain (outside the CDR3, taken from reference TRBV5-6 and TRBJ1-1): DAGVTQSPTHLIKTRGQQVTLRCSPKSGHDTVSWYQQALGQGPQFIFQYYEEEERQRGNFPDRFSGHQFPNYSSELNVNALLLGDSALYLCASSLDPGTGMSEAFFGQGTRLTVV.

This rearrangement joins TRBV7-9 to TRBJ2-3, with 8 positions matching TRBD2. Germline assignment: CDR1 SEHNR and CDR2 FQNEAQ (reference sequence). The V and J ends lost 2 bases and 4 bases, in that order; junction bases with no gene match: 11. The CDR3 is 17 amino acids. CDR3 DNA sequence: TGTGCCAGCAGCTTATCCGCTCGGCCGGGGGGGGCAGATACGCAGTATTTT. Translation gives CASSLSARPGGADTQYF.

The J gene is TRBJ1-2, the V gene TRBV11-1; D is unresolved. Trimming cost V 5 bases and J 6 bases, with 19 bases left between them. The CDR3 has 15 amino acids. CDR1 is SGHAT, CDR2 FQDESV, per germline (reference sequence). The CDR3 nucleotides are TGTGCCAGCAGCCTGCGCAAAGAGGGAATTAATGGCTACACCTTC. This codes for CASSLRKEGINGYTF.

This chain connects TRBV28 to TRBJ1-2; 9 bases are a match to TRBD1. The CDR3 extends over 17 amino acids. Per germline, CDR1 MDHEN and CDR2 SYDVKM. V lost 4 bases to trimming and J lost 3 bases; unmatched junction nucleotides: 12. The CDR3 loop reads CASSSPKDRGWDYGYTF. As DNA, the CDR3 is TGTGCCAGCAGTTCCCCCAAGGACAGGGGTTGGGACTATGGCTACACCTTC.

V gene TRBV6-2 or TRBV6-3 combines with J gene TRBJ1-5, with D tentatively TRBD1 (5 bases). CDR1 MNHEY and CDR2 SVGEGT come from the germline V gene. The CDR3 loop spans 14 amino acids. Trimming took off 5 bases at V and 0 bases at J, with 8 bases between the two ends. CDR3: CASSRQNSNQPQHF. CDR3 DNA: TGTGCCAGCAGTAGACAGAATAGCAATCAGCCCCAGCATTTT.

The V call is TRBV12-3 or TRBV12-4, the J call TRBJ1-4; D gene uncertain. The CDR3 length is 11 residues. The V gene lost 3 bases and the J gene lost 7 bases, with 3 bases spanning the gap. DNA of the CDR3: TGTGCCAGCAGTTTTAGTGAAAAACTGTTTTTT. As protein: CASSFSEKLFF.

There are a few counts of this clone. The chain combines TRBV20-1 with TRBJ2-1; the match to TRBD1 covers 7 bases. Trimming at V came to 3 bases and at J to 8 bases, leaving 10 bases not matched to a gene. Germline V lookup: CDR1 DFQATT, CDR2 SNEGSKA (reference sequence). The CDR3 totals 14 residues. This CDR3 is CSASRGPIPHEQFF. The CDR3, as DNA: TGCAGTGCTAGTAGGGGGCCCATCCCCCATGAGCAGTTCTTC.

This clone occurred a few times. Different DNA sequences within this sample yield the same CDR3. The rearrangement uses TRBV18 and TRBJ1-1, with no clear D. This CDR3 has 12 amino acids. Trimming left V 3 bases short and J 7 bases short, with 9 bases between. Germline V CDR1 and CDR2: KGHSH, LQKENI. CDR3 protein: CASSPNRDEAFF. The CDR3 DNA is TGTGCCAGCTCACCCAATCGGGATGAAGCTTTCTTT.

The chain employs TRBV6-4 and TRBJ1-6, with 7 bases lining up with TRBD1. V lost 5 bases, J lost 10 bases, and 5 bases stayed unmatched. Germline CDR1 is MRHNA and CDR2 is SNTAGT. The CDR3 extends over 13 amino acids. The CDR3 sequence is CASSLTGDSPLHF. The DNA for the CDR3 is TGTGCCAGCAGTCTCACAGGGGACTCACCCCTCCACTTT.

This chain uses TRBV12-3 or TRBV12-4 with TRBJ2-3; D unresolved. Trimming cost V 5 bases and J 9 bases, with 12 bases left between them. This CDR3 has 12 residues. CDR3: CASSPLVSTQYF. In DNA form, the CDR3 reads TGTGCCAGCAGTCCTTTAGTGAGCACGCAGTATTTT.

The V and J genes are TRBV7-2 and TRBJ2-4, with D perhaps TRBD1 (5 bases). V lost 5 bases, J lost 0 bases, and 14 bases lay in between. Germline V gene data show CDR1 as SGHTA and CDR2 as FQGNSA. There are 16 residues in the CDR3. CDR3 sequence reads: CASSPRVTLAKNIQYF. The DNA of the CDR3 is TGTGCCAGCAGCCCCAGGGTTACGTTAGCCAAAAACATTCAGTACTTC. The full variable domain, its missing parts supplied by reference TRBV7-2 and TRBJ2-4, is GAGVSQSPSNKVTEKGKDVELRCDPISGHTALYWYRQSLGQGLEFLIYFQGNSAPDKSGLPSDRFSAERTGGSVSTLTIQRTQQEDSAVYLCASSPRVTLAKNIQYFGAGTRLSVL.

The chain is built from TRBV10-3 and TRBJ1-2, with 8 bases identical to TRBD1. This CDR3 spans 13 amino acids. CDR1 and CDR2 from the germline V gene are ENHRY and SYGVKD. With 2 bases clipped from V and 7 bases from J, the junction kept 3 bases outside the gene matches. The CDR3 nucleotides read TGTGCCATCAGTGAGCAAGGACAGGGTGGCTACACCTTC. Protein: CAISEQGQGGYTF.

This clone was seen only once. The V call is TRBV28, the J call TRBJ2-5; tentative D call: TRBD2 (5 bases). The CDR3 length is 16 residues. From germline, CDR1 is MDHEN and CDR2 SYDVKM. V lost 3 bases and J 4 bases, leaving 18 bases between the germline ends. The CDR3 DNA reads TGTGCCAGCAGTTTTCAGTCTCCGGGAACCAGAGAGACCCAGTACTTC. Amino acid sequence: CASSFQSPGTRETQYF.

The chain couples TRBV19 to TRBJ1-2; possibly TRBD1 for D (5 bases). CDR1 is LNHDA and CDR2 is SQIVND in the germline V gene (reference sequence). The CDR3 contains 14 residues. Trimming shortened V by 7 bases and J by 0 bases, and 12 bases separated the two germline ends. CDR3 sequence (DNA): TGTGCCAGTACCATCCAAGGGGCTAACTATGGCTACACCTTC. It encodes CASTIQGANYGYTF.

The chain uses TRBV2 and TRBJ1-4, with 7 nucleotides matching TRBD1. J gave up 2 bases and V 6 bases, and 9 bases lay outside the gene matches. In germline, CDR1 is SNHLY, CDR2 FYNNEI. This CDR3 has 16 amino acids. The CDR3 DNA reads as TGTGCCAGCAGACTGAACCCAGGGGGGACTAATGAAAAACTGTTTTTT. It yields the protein CASRLNPGGTNEKLFF.

This sequence joins TRBV6-5 and TRBJ2-7, with TRBD1 matching over 8 bases. J was trimmed by 2 bases and V by 4 bases; bases with no gene match: 7. This CDR3 has 15 residues. CDR1 and CDR2 (germline): MNHEY, SVGAGI. The CDR3 loop reads CASSSANRGAYEQYF. CDR3 nucleotides: TGTGCCAGCAGTTCCGCAAACAGGGGGGCCTACGAGCAGTACTTC.

The chain employs TRBV14 and TRBJ1-5; D gene ambiguous. Germline V gene sequence: CDR1 SGHDN, CDR2 FVKESK. The CDR3 is made up of 14 amino acids. Trimming took off 0 bases at V and 9 bases at J, with 12 bases between the two ends. The CDR3 coding sequence is TGTGCCAGCAGCCAAGATCGTCGGTTCCCGCCCCAGCATTTT. It is translated as CASSQDRRFPPQHF.

This chain uses TRBV4-3 with TRBJ1-2; D call uncertain. Germline-derived CDR1 and CDR2 are LGHNA and YSLEER. The V end lost 0 bases, the J end lost 4 bases, and 12 bases lay between the germline ends. The CDR3 spans 15 residues. CDR3 sequence (DNA): TGCGCCAGCAGCCAAGAGAGGTGGGCGGGCTATGGCTACACCTTC. Residues: CASSQERWAGYGYTF.

The chain has TRBV9 and TRBJ2-5; 11 bases are a match to TRBD2. The CDR3 extends over 16 amino acids. With V trimmed by 3 bases and J by 5 bases, 9 bases remained unmatched. Germline-derived CDR1 and CDR2 are SGDLS and YYNGEE. In nucleotides, the CDR3 is TGTGCCAGCAGCGCAAGTAGCGGGGGGGCCCGGGAGACCCAGTACTTC. Residues: CASSASSGGARETQYF.

The gene calls are TRBV7-3 and TRBJ2-7, with D maybe TRBD2 (5 bases). Trimming removed 2 bases from V and 2 bases from J, with 13 bases in between. The CDR3 contains 15 residues. CDR1 and CDR2 (germline): SGHTA, FQGTGA. The CDR3 is CASSLDPRGPYEQYF. The CDR3 region has the DNA TGTGCCAGCAGCTTAGATCCCCGAGGGCCCTACGAGCAGTACTTC.

This chain links TRBV12-5 with TRBJ1-2; the D gene is possibly TRBD1 (5 bases). Trimming removed 4 bases at V and 7 bases at J, with 10 bases between. The CDR3 sequence is 12 residues long. CDR1 is LGHNT and CDR2 is FRNRAP in the germline V gene. The DNA for the CDR3 is TGTGCTAGTGGTTCCGACAGAAGTGGCTACACCTTC. Its translation: CASGSDRSGYTF.

This chain joins TRBV3-1 (or the pseudogene TRBV3-2) and TRBJ1-4; 7 bases match TRBD1. The V gene end was trimmed by 3 bases and the J gene end by 2 bases; junction bases not matched to a gene: 3. Germline values: CDR1 LGHDT, CDR2 YNNKEL (reference sequence). This CDR3 comprises 15 residues. The chain's CDR3 is CASSQTGRTNEKLFF. Here the CDR3 DNA reads TGTGCCAGCAGCCAGACAGGGAGGACTAATGAAAAACTGTTTTTT.

This CDR3 is CAWRGQGAGQPQHF. In DNA, the CDR3 is TGTGCCTGGAGAGGACAGGGGGCAGGACAGCCCCAGCATTTT. The chain recombines TRBV30 with TRBJ1-5, with 11 bases fitting TRBD1. There are 14 residues in the CDR3. Trimming at V came to 3 bases and at J to 7 bases, leaving 5 bases not matched to a gene. Germline V gene sequence: CDR1 GTSNPN, CDR2 SVGIG (reference sequence).

This clone is medium-sized within its sample. The V call is TRBV12-5, the J call TRBJ1-2, with a possible D match to TRBD1 (6 bases). The CDR3 length is 17 residues. Germline CDR1 is LGHNT and CDR2 is FRNRAP. V was cut by 5 bases and J by 0 bases, with 19 bases left in between. CDR3 sequence reads: CASGLTPGGRANYGYTF. DNA of the CDR3: TGTGCTAGTGGTCTAACCCCCGGGGGGCGGGCTAACTATGGCTACACCTTC. Using reference TRBV12-5 and TRBJ1-2 for the parts outside the CDR3, the full variable domain is DARVTQTPRHKVTEMGQEVTMRCQPILGHNTVFWYRQTMMQGLELLAYFRNRAPLDDSGMPKDRFSAEMPDATLATLKIQPSEPRDSAVYFCASGLTPGGRANYGYTFGSGTRLTVV.

This chain uses TRBV27 with TRBJ2-7; 8 bases are shared with TRBD1. Trimming took 5 bases from V and 2 from J; bases not matched to a gene: 5. CDR3 length: 14 residues. Germline V gene lookup returns CDR1 MNHEY and CDR2 SMNVEV (reference sequence). CDR3 in amino acids: CASSRGTGAYEQYF. The CDR3 region has the DNA TGTGCCAGCAGTCGAGGGACAGGAGCCTACGAGCAGTACTTC.